The entry that follows covers one T cell receptor beta chain sequence. The antigen is unknown. Assay used: immunoSEQ multiplex PCR; TCRdb lists only in-frame clones, some missing. The table lists 84,000 or so clones, around 90% of them singletons. This entry is derived from a study of T cell responses to AZD1222 COVID-19 vaccine. Study observations and caveats: Repertoires were collected only later (after the peak T cell response had occurred). Donors in the cohort were predominantly white British and more often female, and clonal diversity was possibly underestimated.

The germline CDR1 and CDR2 sequences are LGHDT and YNNKEL (reference sequence). The V gene lost 1 base and the J gene lost 4 bases, with 4 bases spanning the gap. This CDR3 contains 12 residues. The rearrangement joins TRBV3-1 (or the pseudogene TRBV3-2) to TRBJ1-2; no clear D. The origin of this receptor is an adult in good health. The input for sequencing was peripheral blood, taken on day 0 of AZD1222 vaccination. CDR3 amino acids: CASSQAGYGYTF. Here the CDR3 DNA reads TGTGCCAGCAGCCAAGCGGGCTATGGCTACACCTTC.